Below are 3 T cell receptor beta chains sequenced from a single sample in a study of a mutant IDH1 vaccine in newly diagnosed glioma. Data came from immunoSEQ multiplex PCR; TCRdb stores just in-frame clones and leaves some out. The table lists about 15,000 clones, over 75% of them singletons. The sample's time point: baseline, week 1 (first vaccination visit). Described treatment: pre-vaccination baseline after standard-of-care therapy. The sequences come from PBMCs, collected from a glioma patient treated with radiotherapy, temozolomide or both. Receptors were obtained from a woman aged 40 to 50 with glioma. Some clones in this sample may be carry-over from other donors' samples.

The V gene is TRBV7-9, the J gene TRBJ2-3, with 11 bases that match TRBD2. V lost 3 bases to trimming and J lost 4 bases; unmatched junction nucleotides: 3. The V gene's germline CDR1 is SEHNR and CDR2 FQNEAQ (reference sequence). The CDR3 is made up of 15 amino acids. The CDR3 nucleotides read TGTGCCAGCAGCTTGCTAGCGGGGGGTTCAGATACGCAGTATTTT. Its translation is CASSLLAGGSDTQYF. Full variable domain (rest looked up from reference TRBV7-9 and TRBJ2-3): DTGVSQNPRHKITKRGQNVTFRCDPISEHNRLYWYRQTLGQGPEFLTYFQNEAQLEKSRLLSDRFSAERPKGSFSTLEIQRTEQGDSAMYLCASSLLAGGSDTQYFGPGTRLTVL.

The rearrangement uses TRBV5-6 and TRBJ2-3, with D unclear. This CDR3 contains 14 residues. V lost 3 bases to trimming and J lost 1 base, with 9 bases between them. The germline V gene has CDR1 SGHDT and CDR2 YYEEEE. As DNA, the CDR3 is TGTGCCAGCAGCTCCAATGGAGGCACAGATACGCAGTATTTT. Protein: CASSSNGGTDTQYF.

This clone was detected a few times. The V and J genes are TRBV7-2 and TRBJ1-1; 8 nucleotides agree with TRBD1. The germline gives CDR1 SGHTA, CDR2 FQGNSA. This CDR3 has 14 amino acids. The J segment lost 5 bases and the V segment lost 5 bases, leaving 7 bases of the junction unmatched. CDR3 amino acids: CASSAGQGWTEAFF. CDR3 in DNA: TGTGCCAGCAGCGCCGGACAGGGTTGGACTGAAGCTTTCTTT.